Below are 16 T cell receptor beta chains sequenced from a single sample in a study of T cell changes during pregnancy in multiple sclerosis (dated by TCRdb to between 2017 and 2020). Library generation was performed with the immunoSEQ multiplex PCR assay. TCRdb carries this immuneACCESS record with in-frame sequences only. Its versions omit some clonotypes, under half of them owing to an unresolved V gene in the studies checked, with the rest unexplained. This sample has about 20,000 clones in its table, and roughly 90% of those were observed once. The ten largest clones represent 7% of the sample. Material: CD8+ T cells from peripheral blood mononuclear cells, obtained in the third trimester of pregnancy. The receptor set was obtained from a female donor in good health, enrolled as a control in a pregnancy study.

A few counts support this clone. The chain links TRBV30 to TRBJ1-1; D gene ambiguous. V lost 0 bases to trimming and J lost 6 bases, with 11 bases between them. The CDR3 is made up of 13 amino acids. CDR1 and CDR2 (germline): GTSNPN, SVGIG (reference sequence). The CDR3 DNA follows: TGTGCCTGGAGTGTACTCACACGGGCTGAAGCTTTCTTT. Residues: CAWSVLTRAEAFF.

The chain has TRBV19 and TRBJ2-7; TRBD2 agrees at 8 bases. Germline V gene sequence: CDR1 LNHDA, CDR2 SQIVND (reference sequence). The ends lost 10 bases at V and 6 bases at J; junction bases unmatched: 8. The CDR3 sequence is 12 residues long. The CDR3 coding sequence is TGTGCCACGCGGGAGGAGTCTTCCGAGCAGTACTTC. Amino acid sequence: CATREESSEQYF.

The rearrangement links TRBV5-8 to TRBJ2-1; 10 bases line up with TRBD2. The CDR3 sequence is 15 residues long. The trim removed 4 bases at V and 9 bases at J, leaving 10 bases unmatched. Per germline, CDR1 SGHTS and CDR2 YDEGEE. CDR3 sequence: CASSHSGGSIGEQFF. The CDR3 DNA follows: TGTGCCAGCAGCCATAGCGGGGGGTCCATCGGTGAGCAGTTCTTC.

This clone has only a few counts. The chain uses TRBV19 and TRBJ1-2, with TRBD1 matching 8 bases. The ends lost 7 bases at V and 5 bases at J; junction bases unmatched: 21. Germline assignment: CDR1 LNHDA and CDR2 SQIVND (reference sequence). This CDR3 is built from 18 residues. The CDR3 region has the DNA TGTGCCAGTAAGGGGGCTGTTGGCCAGGAAGACAGGGGATATGGCTACACCTTC. Amino acid sequence: CASKGAVGQEDRGYGYTF.

In this sample, this clone turned up once. The CDR3 is CASSWGQGAGYNEQFF. The CDR3 DNA reads TGCGCCAGCAGCTGGGGACAGGGGGCAGGGTACAATGAGCAGTTCTTC. This chain uses TRBV5-1 with TRBJ2-1, with 12 bases fitting TRBD1. Germline V gives CDR1 SGHRS, CDR2 YFSETQ. Trimming at V came to 3 bases and at J to 4 bases, leaving 5 bases not matched to a gene. The CDR3 length is 16 residues.

There are a few counts of this clone. This chain links TRBV19 with TRBJ2-1; 10 bases agree with TRBD2. J lost 4 bases, V lost 2 bases, and 2 bases had no gene match. Germline CDR1 and CDR2: LNHDA and SQIVND (reference sequence). The CDR3 loop spans 15 amino acids. CDR3 residues: CASSITSGEYNEQFF. DNA of the CDR3: TGTGCCAGTAGTATAACTAGCGGGGAATACAATGAGCAGTTCTTC.

The V and J genes are TRBV28 and TRBJ2-7; 7 bases agree with TRBD1. The CDR3 loop spans 17 amino acids. Looked up from germline, CDR1 is MDHEN and CDR2 is SYDVKM. J lost 0 bases, V lost 3 bases, and 11 bases had no gene match. CDR3 sequence reads: CASSFSPGTANSYEQYF. Written as DNA, the CDR3 is TGTGCCAGCAGTTTCTCTCCCGGGACAGCAAACTCCTACGAGCAGTACTTC.

This clone has a handful of counts. This chain links TRBV10-3 with TRBJ1-2; D is uncertain. The CDR3 covers 17 residues. V lost 0 bases and J 6 bases, leaving 20 bases between the germline ends. Germline V gene data show CDR1 as ENHRY and CDR2 as SYGVKD. CDR3 bases: TGTGCCATCAGTGAGTCGAACGCAGTAGTGTTGGAGAATGGCTACACCTTC. Translated, it gives CAISESNAVVLENGYTF.

This clone showed up just once. The chain couples TRBV7-9 to TRBJ2-3; the D gene is possibly TRBD1 (6 bases). CDR1 is SEHNR, CDR2 FQNEAQ, per germline (reference sequence). The CDR3 is made up of 13 amino acids. V was clipped by 3 bases and J by 10 bases, with 14 bases between them. Written as DNA, the CDR3 is TGTGCCAGCAGCTTCACAGGGCAACTCGCGCAGTATTTT. Its translation is CASSFTGQLAQYF. The whole variable domain, remainder taken from reference TRBV7-9 and TRBJ2-3, is DTGVSQNPRHKITKRGQNVTFRCDPISEHNRLYWYRQTLGQGPEFLTYFQNEAQLEKSRLLSDRFSAERPKGSFSTLEIQRTEQGDSAMYLCASSFTGQLAQYFGPGTRLTVL.

The chain links TRBV4-3 to TRBJ1-2; perhaps TRBD1 as D (5 bases). Trimming cost V 2 bases and J 4 bases, with 14 bases left between them. The CDR3 totals 15 residues. From germline, CDR1 is LGHNA and CDR2 YSLEER. The CDR3 protein is CASSQSLDSLYGYTF. The CDR3 DNA reads as TGCGCCAGCAGCCAATCCCTTGACAGCCTCTATGGCTACACCTTC.

The chain carries TRBV9 and TRBJ2-3; possibly TRBD2 for D (5 bases). The CDR3 is 15 residues long. Germline V gives CDR1 SGDLS, CDR2 YYNGEE. The germline V and J ends were trimmed by 0 bases and 0 bases, with 8 bases remaining between them. The CDR3 DNA sequence: TGTGCCAGCAGCGTAGGCGGGTTGAGCACAGATACGCAGTATTTT. It yields the protein CASSVGGLSTDTQYF. Based on the CDR3 plus reference TRBV9 and TRBJ2-3, the full variable domain is DSGVTQTPKHLITATGQRVTLRCSPRSGDLSVYWYQQSLDQGLQFLIQYYNGEERAKGNILERFSAQQFPDLHSELNLSSLELGDSALYFCASSVGGLSTDTQYFGPGTRLTVL.

The V gene is TRBV27, the J gene TRBJ2-7; TRBD1 is a possible D gene (5 bases). The ends were cut back, 9 bases at V and 0 bases at J, with 15 bases in the middle. From germline, CDR1 is MNHEY and CDR2 SMNVEV (reference sequence). This CDR3 has 14 amino acids. The DNA for the CDR3 is TGTGCCAGTTCGTCAGGGCTAAGCTCCTACGAGCAGTACTTC. This encodes CASSSGLSSYEQYF.

This clone was counted between two and nine times. This chain links TRBV6-4 with TRBJ2-1; a possible D gene is TRBD1 (5 bases). Germline loops: CDR1 MRHNA, CDR2 SNTAGT. This CDR3 spans 15 amino acids. V shed 4 bases and J shed 6 bases, with 16 bases lying between them. The CDR3 reads CASSAEAGSSNEQFF. Here the CDR3 DNA reads TGTGCCAGCAGTGCAGAGGCAGGGTCATCCAATGAGCAGTTCTTC.

The J gene is TRBJ2-1, the V gene TRBV19, with 8 positions matching TRBD2. CDR1 is LNHDA and CDR2 is SQIVND in the germline V gene (reference sequence). The trim removed 3 bases at V and 3 bases at J, leaving 7 bases unmatched. The CDR3 loop spans 16 amino acids. The CDR3 sequence: CASSMAGGPYYNEQFF. The CDR3 DNA reads TGTGCCAGTAGTATGGCGGGAGGCCCCTACTACAATGAGCAGTTCTTC.

The V gene is TRBV7-8, the J gene TRBJ2-7; 10 nucleotides agree with TRBD2. The germline gives CDR1 SGHVS, CDR2 FQNEAQ. J was trimmed by 3 bases and V by 2 bases; bases with no gene match: 10. This CDR3 comprises 17 residues. CDR3 in DNA: TGTGCCAGCAGCTTAAGGGCTAGCGGGAGTGTGGTCTACGAGCAGTACTTC. Protein: CASSLRASGSVVYEQYF.

By frequency in the sample, this clone is medium-sized. This chain links TRBV27 with TRBJ2-5; no definite D call. The CDR3 spans 13 residues. CDR1 is MNHEY and CDR2 is SMNVEV in the germline V gene (reference sequence). Trimming took 6 bases from V and 5 from J, leaving 13 bases between them. The CDR3 reads CASSRFDKETQYF. The CDR3, as DNA: TGTGCCAGCAGCCGATTCGACAAGGAGACCCAGTACTTC.